This T cell receptor (beta chain) was recovered during a study of cytomegalovirus exposure and HLA in healthy donors. Study-level information: In a previous analysis, 117 million unique TCR beta sequences were found from some 180 million T cells. Genotyping showed approximately 81% of about 370 donors falling in the Caucasian-associated ancestry cluster.

CDR1 is DFQATT and CDR2 is SNEGSKA in the germline V gene (reference sequence). This CDR3 is 11 amino acids long. 13 Jbeta primers and 60 Vbeta primers were used for the PCR. Assay: immunoSEQ multiplex PCR; the TCRdb copy retains only in-frame clones and omits some. The top ten clones hold less than 6% of a sample with approximately 79,000 clones, around 78% of them seen once. V and J are TRBV20-1 and TRBJ1-2, with 10 positions matching TRBD1. The source material was PBMCs. The TCR was taken from a male donor in good health and CMV-seropositive. CDR3 protein: CSGDRGYGYTF. As DNA, the CDR3 is TGCAGCGGGGACAGGGGCTATGGCTACACCTTC.